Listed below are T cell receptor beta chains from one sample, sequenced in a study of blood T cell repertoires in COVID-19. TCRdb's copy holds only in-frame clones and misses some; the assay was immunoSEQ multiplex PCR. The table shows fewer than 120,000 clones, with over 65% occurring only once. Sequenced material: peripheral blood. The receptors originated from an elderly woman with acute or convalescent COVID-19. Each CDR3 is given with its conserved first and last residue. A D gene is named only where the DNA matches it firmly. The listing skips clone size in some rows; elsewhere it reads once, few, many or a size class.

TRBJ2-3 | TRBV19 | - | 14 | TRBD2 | TGTGCCAGTGGGACTAGCGGGAGCACAGATACGCAGTATTTT | CASGTSGSTDTQYF
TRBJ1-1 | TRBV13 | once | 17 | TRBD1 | TGTGCCAGCAGCTTCGGGACAGGGGGCCTCTTGCACACTGAAGCTTTCTTT | CASSFGTGGLLHTEAFF
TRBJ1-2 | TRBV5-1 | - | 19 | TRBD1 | TGCGCCAGCAGCCTCTTAGGGGGCAGTGAAAGAGGTGGTGACTATGGCTACACCTTC | CASSLLGGSERGGDYGYTF
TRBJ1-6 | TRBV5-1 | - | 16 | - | TGCGCCAGCAGCTTTGGAGGGGTTGGGTTTTTTTCACCCCTCCACTTT | CASSFGGVGFFSPLHF
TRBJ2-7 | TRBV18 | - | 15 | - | TGTGCCAGCTCCCCGAACCAGGGGGCGGGAGACGAGCAGTACTTC | CASSPNQGAGDEQYF
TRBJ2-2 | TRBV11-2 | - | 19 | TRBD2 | TGTGCCAGCAGCCAGGTGTCATTAGGCTGGGAGGGCCAATCCGGGGAGCTGTTTTTT | CASSQVSLGWEGQSGELFF
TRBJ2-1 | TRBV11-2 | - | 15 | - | TGTGCCAGCATCAAGGGGTCCAGCTCCTACAATGAGCAGTTCTTC | CASIKGSSSYNEQFF
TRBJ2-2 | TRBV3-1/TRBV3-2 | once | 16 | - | TGTGCCAGCAGCCAAGGCGGAGGGGCGGACACCGGGGAGCTGTTTTTT | CASSQGGGADTGELFF
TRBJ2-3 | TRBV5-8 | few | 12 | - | TGTGCCAGCAGCCCGGGAACAGATACGCAGTATTTT | CASSPGTDTQYF
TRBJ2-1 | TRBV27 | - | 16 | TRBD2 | TGTGCCAGCAGCTCCCAGAGGCGCGGGAGGTGGGTTGAGCAGTTCTTC | CASSSQRRGRWVEQFF
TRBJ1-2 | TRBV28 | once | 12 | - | TGTGCCAGCAGTTTTCAACCTCGGGGCTACACCTTC | CASSFQPRGYTF
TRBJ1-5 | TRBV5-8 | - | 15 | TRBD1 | TGTGCCAGCAGCTTGGGGACAGGATTCAATCAGCCCCAGCATTTT | CASSLGTGFNQPQHF
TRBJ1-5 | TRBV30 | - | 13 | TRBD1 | TGTGCCTGGAGACGGGACAGTCAAGGGCCCCAGCATTTT | CAWRRDSQGPQHF
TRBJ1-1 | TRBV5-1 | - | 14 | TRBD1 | TGCGCCAGCAGCTCACGACAGGGGGACTCTGAAGCTTTCTTT | CASSSRQGDSEAFF
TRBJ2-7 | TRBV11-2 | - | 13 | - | TGTGCCAGCAGCTTAGATCCCGGGTACGAGCAGTACTTC | CASSLDPGYEQYF
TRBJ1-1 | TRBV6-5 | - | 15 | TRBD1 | TGTGCCAGCAGTATGACAGGGAACCTGAACACTGAAGCTTTCTTT | CASSMTGNLNTEAFF
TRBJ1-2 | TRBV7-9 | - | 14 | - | TGTGCCAGCAGCTTAGTAGCCACTAACTATGGCTACACCTTC | CASSLVATNYGYTF
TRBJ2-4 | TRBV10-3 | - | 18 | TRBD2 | TGTGCCATCAGCCATGGACTAGCGGGGGGCCTAGCCAAAAACATTCAGTACTTC | CAISHGLAGGLAKNIQYF
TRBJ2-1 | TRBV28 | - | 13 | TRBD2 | TGTGCCAGCGGCGGGAGCTCCTACAATGAGCAGTTCTTC | CASGGSSYNEQFF
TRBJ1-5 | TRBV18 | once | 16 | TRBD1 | TGTGCCAGCTCACCACAGGGACAGGGGGCCGGTCAGCCCCAGCATTTT | CASSPQGQGAGQPQHF
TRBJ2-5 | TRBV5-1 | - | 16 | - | TGCGCCAGCAGCCCCGAGGGGACCGGGAGTTGGGAGACCCAGTACTTC | CASSPEGTGSWETQYF
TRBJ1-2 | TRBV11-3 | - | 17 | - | TGTGCCAGCAGAGAGGAGAGAAGCCGTTTTACTAACTATGGCTACACCTTC | CASREERSRFTNYGYTF
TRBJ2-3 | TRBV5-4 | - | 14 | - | TGTGCCAGCAGCTCAAAGAAGGGGGCAGATACGCAGTATTTT | CASSSKKGADTQYF
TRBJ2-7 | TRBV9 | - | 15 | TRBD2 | TGTGCCAGCAGCGTAGGCGGGAGGGCTTCCTACGAGCAGTACTTC | CASSVGGRASYEQYF
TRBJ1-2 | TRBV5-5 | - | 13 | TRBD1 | TGTGCCAGCAGAAAACAGGGGGCGGGCGGCTACACCTTC | CASRKQGAGGYTF
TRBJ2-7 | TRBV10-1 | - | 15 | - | TGCGCCAGCAGTGAGTCGGGGCGCCCGACCTACGAGCAGTACTTC | CASSESGRPTYEQYF
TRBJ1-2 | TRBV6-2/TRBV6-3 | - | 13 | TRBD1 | TGTGCCAGCAGTTTAACAGGGGTCTATGGCTACACCTTC | CASSLTGVYGYTF
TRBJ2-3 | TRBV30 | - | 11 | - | TGTGCCTGGAGCCGAGGAGGTACGCAGTATTTT | CAWSRGGTQYF
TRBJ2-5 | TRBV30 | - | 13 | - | TGTGCCTGGACTGTAGGGGGGGATGGGGCCCAGTACTTC | CAWTVGGDGAQYF
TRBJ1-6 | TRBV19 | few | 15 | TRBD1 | TGTGCCAGTAAGGTTACGGGACAGGAAGGATCACCCCTCCACTTT | CASKVTGQEGSPLHF
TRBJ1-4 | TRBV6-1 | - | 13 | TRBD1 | TGTGCCAGCAGTGAAATCGGGGACAGTAAACTGTTTTTT | CASSEIGDSKLFF
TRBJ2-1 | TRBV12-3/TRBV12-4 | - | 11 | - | TGTGCCAGCAGCCCCCTCCGGGAGCAGTTCTTC | CASSPLREQFF
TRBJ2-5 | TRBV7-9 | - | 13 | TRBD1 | TGTGCCAGCAGCGAGACAGGGGGAGAGACCCAGTACTTC | CASSETGGETQYF
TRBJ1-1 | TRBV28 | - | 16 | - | TGTGCCAGCAGTTTGGTGAAAGGACACTTGAACACTGAAGCTTTCTTT | CASSLVKGHLNTEAFF
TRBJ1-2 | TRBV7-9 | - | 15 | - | TGTGCCAGCAGCTTAGATGCGGATTTTAACTATGGCTACACCTTC | CASSLDADFNYGYTF
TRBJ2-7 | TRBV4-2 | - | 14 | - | TGTGCCAGCAGCCAAGCATCAGGATCCTACGAGCAGTACTTC | CASSQASGSYEQYF
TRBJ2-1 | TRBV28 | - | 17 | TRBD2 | TGTGCCAGCAGTTCCCCCTTAGCGGGAAGGGCCTACAATGAGCAGTTCTTC | CASSSPLAGRAYNEQFF
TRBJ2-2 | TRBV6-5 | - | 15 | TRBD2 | TGTGCCAGCAGTTCAGCGGGGGGGGCCACCGGGGAGCTGTTTTTT | CASSSAGGATGELFF
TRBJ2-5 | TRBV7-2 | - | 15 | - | TGTGCCAGCAGCTTAGGTTCTAGCCGCCAAGAGACCCAGTACTTC | CASSLGSSRQETQYF
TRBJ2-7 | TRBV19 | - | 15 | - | TGTGCCAGTAGTACCGGACAGACCTCTTCATACGAGCAGTACTTC | CASSTGQTSSYEQYF
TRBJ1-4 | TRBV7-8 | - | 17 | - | TGTGCCAGCAGCTTAGCTTACATCAGCGGGGCTAATGAAAAACTGTTTTTT | CASSLAYISGANEKLFF
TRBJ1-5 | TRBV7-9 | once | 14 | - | TGTGCCAGCAGCTTATCAGGGAACCACCAGACCCAGCATTTT | CASSLSGNHQTQHF
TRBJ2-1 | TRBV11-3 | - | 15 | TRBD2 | TGTGCCAGCAGCTCCGGGACTAGCGTCTACAATGAGCAGTTCTTC | CASSSGTSVYNEQFF
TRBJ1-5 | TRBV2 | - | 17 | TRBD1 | TGTGCCAGCAGTGAAGCGCTTGGGACAGTCGTAAATCAGCCCCAGCATTTT | CASSEALGTVVNQPQHF
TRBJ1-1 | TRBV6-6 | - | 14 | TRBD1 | TGTGCCAGCAGTTACGCCGACAGGGTCGCTGAAGCTTTCTTT | CASSYADRVAEAFF
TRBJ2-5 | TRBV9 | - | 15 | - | TGTGCCAGCAGCGTACGGCCCCCACCGGGGGAGACCCAGTACTTC | CASSVRPPPGETQYF
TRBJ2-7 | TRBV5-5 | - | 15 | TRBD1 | TGTGCCAGCAGCTTCTCCGGGACAGGGGACCACGAGCAGTACTTC | CASSFSGTGDHEQYF
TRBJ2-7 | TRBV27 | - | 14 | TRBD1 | TGTGCCAGCAGTTTATGGGGACAGCATTACGAGCAGTACTTC | CASSLWGQHYEQYF
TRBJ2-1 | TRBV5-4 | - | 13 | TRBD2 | TGTGCCAGCAGCTTAACGGGGGGGCTTGAGCAGTTCTTC | CASSLTGGLEQFF
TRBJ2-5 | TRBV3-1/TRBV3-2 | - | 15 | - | TGTGCCAGCAGCCAGGTAGGAGAGCGAGGGCGGACCCAGTACTTC | CASSQVGERGRTQYF
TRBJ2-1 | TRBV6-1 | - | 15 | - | TGTGCCAGCAGTGTCGAATCGGGGTCCTACAATGAGCAGTTCTTC | CASSVESGSYNEQFF
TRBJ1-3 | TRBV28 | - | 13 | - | TGTGCCAGCGTATCATCTACTGGAAACACCATATATTTT | CASVSSTGNTIYF
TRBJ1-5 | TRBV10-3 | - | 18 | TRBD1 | TGTGCCATCAGTGAAGACAGGGGCGGGAGGGCTATAGGTCAGCCCCAGCATTTT | CAISEDRGGRAIGQPQHF
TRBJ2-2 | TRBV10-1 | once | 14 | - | TGCGCCAGCCGCGGGCAGGCCGACACCGGGGAGCTGTTTTTT | CASRGQADTGELFF
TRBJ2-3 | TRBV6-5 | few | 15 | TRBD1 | TGTGCCAGCAGCCGCGGACAGGGGGCCGTGGATACGCAGTATTTT | CASSRGQGAVDTQYF
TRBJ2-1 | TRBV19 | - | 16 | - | TGTGCCAGTAGGGAGGCCGGGAGGGGGCTAAGCTATGAGCAGTTCTTC | CASREAGRGLSYEQFF
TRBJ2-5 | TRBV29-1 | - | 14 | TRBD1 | TGCAGCGTCAGGGACAGGGGGCGCGTAGAGACCCAGTACTTC | CSVRDRGRVETQYF
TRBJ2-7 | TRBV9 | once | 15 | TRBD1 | TGTGCCAGCAGCGTAGGGGGACAGGGCTCTAGCGAGCAGTACTTC | CASSVGGQGSSEQYF
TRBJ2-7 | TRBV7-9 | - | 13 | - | TGTGCCAGCAGCTTAGGGACATACCCCGAGCAGTACTTC | CASSLGTYPEQYF
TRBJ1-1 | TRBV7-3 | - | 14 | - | TGTGCCAGCAGCTTAATAGGTCGGGAGACTGAAGCTTTCTTT | CASSLIGRETEAFF